This T cell receptor beta chain originates from a study of blood T cell repertoires in COVID-19. About the research overall: The samples span acute and convalescent COVID-19 from the United States, Italy and Spain. Sources were T cells, B-cell-depleted T cells, or PBMCs; the material itself was cDNA or gDNA.

Germline assignment: CDR1 SGDLS and CDR2 YYNGEE. The CDR3 loop spans 14 amino acids. Trimming shortened V by 1 base and J by 5 bases, and 11 bases separated the two germline ends. Per the original methods: It was from reference gene primer amplification that nucleated cell counts were estimated. Sequencing was performed with immunoSEQ multiplex PCR; in TCRdb, only in-frame clones are kept and a portion is missing. V, J and clone size reflect that table, while D and trimming were determined from the DNA. The table has around 46,000 clones, roughly 82% seen once. The chain has TRBV9 and TRBJ2-3, with D unclear. Sequencing was carried out using peripheral blood. The source of this sequence is a man aged 40-50 years with acute or convalescent COVID-19. DNA of the CDR3: TGTGCCAGCAGCGTAAGAGAAGCACTAGATACGCAGTATTTT. Translating gives CASSVREALDTQYF.